The rows below give T cell receptor beta chains drawn from one sample of a study of shared clonotypes between healthy human individuals. Only in-frame clones appear in the TCRdb table, and some are missing; sequencing was by immunoSEQ multiplex PCR. In the table there are about 1.5 million clones, nearly 99% of which are singletons. Sequencing was done on a sample of naive CD4+ T cells sorted from blood. Receptors originate from a man aged 25 to 40 in good health. Both conserved end residues are part of each CDR3. A D gene is named only where the DNA matches it firmly. Clone size appears in some rows only: once, few, many, or a class for an expanded clone.

d_gene	abundance	v_gene	j_gene	CDR3nt	CDR3aa
TRBD1	-	TRBV5-1	TRBJ1-1	TGCGCCACCAGCCCAGGGGGGAACACTGAAGCTTTCTTT	CATSPGGNTEAFF
TRBD1	-	TRBV7-9	TRBJ2-5	TGTGCCAGCAGCTGGGGACAGGCACCCCAAGAGACCCAGTACTTC	CASSWGQAPQETQYF
-	-	TRBV15	TRBJ2-7	TGTGCCACCAGCAGAGACGGACAGATAAAGGGCTACGAGCAGTACTTC	CATSRDGQIKGYEQYF
-	-	TRBV10-3	TRBJ1-1	TGTGCCATCAGTGAGATTCGGGGGACTGAAGCTTTCTTT	CAISEIRGTEAFF
-	once	TRBV10-1	TRBJ2-4	TGCGCCAGCAGTCCCAGGGACCTCGGGAACATTCAGTACTTC	CASSPRDLGNIQYF
-	-	TRBV11-3	TRBJ2-5	TGTGCCAGCAGCTTATCACGTGGGCTCCAAGAGACCCAGTACTTC	CASSLSRGLQETQYF
TRBD2	once	TRBV5-1	TRBJ2-1	TGCGCCAGCAGCTTGAGTTTGCCTAGCGGGAGTTCCTACAATGAGCAGTTCTTC	CASSLSLPSGSSYNEQFF
-	-	TRBV7-9	TRBJ1-3	TGTGCCAGCAGCTCAGGGGTTTTCGCTGGAAACACCATATATTTT	CASSSGVFAGNTIYF
-	-	TRBV4-1	TRBJ1-4	TGCGCCAGCAGCCAGGCTCCAGGGGATGCAACTAATGAAAAACTGTTTTTT	CASSQAPGDATNEKLFF
TRBD1	once	TRBV5-1	TRBJ2-2	TGCGCCAGCACCACCGGGACAGGGAAGGCCGGGGAGCTGTTTTTT	CASTTGTGKAGELFF
-	-	TRBV18	TRBJ2-3	TGTGCCAGCTCACCATACGACCCTAGAAGCACAGATACGCAGTATTTT	CASSPYDPRSTDTQYF
-	once	TRBV10-3	TRBJ2-1	TGTGCCATCAGTGATACGACTAGGGGTGGTGATGAGCAGTTCTTC	CAISDTTRGGDEQFF
-	-	TRBV7-8	TRBJ2-1	TGTGCCAGCACCCCGGATGAGCAGTTCTTC	CASTPDEQFF
-	-	TRBV14	TRBJ2-3	TGTGCCAGCAGCCAAAGGGGAGAGGGCACAGATACGCAGTATTTT	CASSQRGEGTDTQYF
-	-	TRBV5-1	TRBJ2-6	TGCGCCACCGCACAGACCACCGCTGGGGCCAACGTCCTGACTTTC	CATAQTTAGANVLTF
-	-	TRBV19	TRBJ1-2	TGTGCCAGTAGTATAAAGGCGCTCACGGGTGGCTACACCTTC	CASSIKALTGGYTF
-	-	TRBV5-4	TRBJ2-7	TGTGCCAGCAGCGAAGGGTCCCTCCTGTACGAGCAGTACTTC	CASSEGSLLYEQYF
-	-	TRBV7-9	TRBJ2-7	TGTGCCAGCAGCTTAGGACAAGAGGACGAAAGCTCCTACGAGCAGTACTTC	CASSLGQEDESSYEQYF
-	-	TRBV5-1	TRBJ1-4	TGCGCCAGCAGCTTGGGGTCTGGGTTTGGCTATAATGAAAAACTGTTTTTT	CASSLGSGFGYNEKLFF
-	-	TRBV9	TRBJ2-7	TGTGCCAGCAGCGTAGATTTCGGTTCCTACGAGCAGTACTTC	CASSVDFGSYEQYF
TRBD1	-	TRBV5-1	TRBJ2-1	TGCGCCAGCAGCTTGGATGGGACAGGGTTATTTGAGCAGTTCTTC	CASSLDGTGLFEQFF
-	-	TRBV6-1	TRBJ2-7	TGTGCCAGCAGGCCCGACTTCTACGAGCAGTACTTC	CASRPDFYEQYF
-	-	TRBV19	TRBJ2-7	TGTGCCAGTAGCCAACCCGGGAGTGGGAGAGGGTACGAGCAGTACTTC	CASSQPGSGRGYEQYF
-	-	TRBV9	TRBJ1-2	TGTGCCAGCAGCGTAGGCGTCGGGACGTCGTATGGCTACACCTTC	CASSVGVGTSYGYTF
-	-	TRBV5-6	TRBJ2-2	TGTGCCAGCAGCTTGTTGGCTTTCACCGGGGAGCTGTTTTTT	CASSLLAFTGELFF
-	-	TRBV20-1	TRBJ1-2	TGCAGTGCTAGACCGTCTGGCTACACCTTC	CSARPSGYTF
-	-	TRBV6-5	TRBJ2-7	TGTGCCAGCAGTTACGGTGGAAGGGTTGGCGAGCAGTACTTC	CASSYGGRVGEQYF
-	-	TRBV15	TRBJ2-7	TGTGCCACCAGCAGAGATCACGGGAGCTACGAGCAGTACTTC	CATSRDHGSYEQYF
-	-	TRBV5-1	TRBJ2-3	TGCGCCAGCAGCCTCGAAGGGGGATCTTTCGAGCGCACAGATACGCAGTATTTT	CASSLEGGSFERTDTQYF
TRBD2	-	TRBV28	TRBJ2-1	TGTGCCAGCATTAATCCGACTAGCGGGAGGTTCGAGCAGTTCTTC	CASINPTSGRFEQFF
-	once	TRBV19	TRBJ1-1	TGTGCCAGTAGTATGGAATGGGGGGAAGAAGCTTTCTTT	CASSMEWGEEAFF
TRBD1	-	TRBV6-6	TRBJ1-5	TGTGCCAGCAGCACGGGACAGGGGGTTTCCAATCAGCCCCAGCATTTT	CASSTGQGVSNQPQHF
TRBD1	few	TRBV2	TRBJ1-1	TGTGCCGGACAGGGCCCTCTAAGGGGTACTGAAGCTTTCTTT	CAGQGPLRGTEAFF
-	-	TRBV29-1	TRBJ1-2	TGCAGCGTTGAAGATCTAGCGCCTCGTGGCTACACCTTC	CSVEDLAPRGYTF
-	-	TRBV5-1	TRBJ2-5	TGCGCCAGCAGACAGGCTGAGACCCAGTACTTC	CASRQAETQYF
TRBD2	-	TRBV29-1	TRBJ2-3	TGCAGCGTTGGGCGACTAGCGCGCAGCACAGATACGCAGTATTTT	CSVGRLARSTDTQYF
TRBD2	-	TRBV27	TRBJ2-2	TGTGCCAGCAGTTTAGGGACTAGCGTCGGGGAGCTGTTTTTT	CASSLGTSVGELFF
TRBD1	-	TRBV28	TRBJ2-5	TGTGCCAGCAGTCGACCCGGGACAGCCCAAGAGACCCAGTACTTC	CASSRPGTAQETQYF
TRBD1	-	TRBV28	TRBJ2-7	TGTGCCAGCAGCGCCCGACAGGGGTTCGACGAGCAGTACTTC	CASSARQGFDEQYF
TRBD1	-	TRBV5-1	TRBJ2-2	TGCGCCAGCAGCTCACAGGGGGCCGGGGAGCTGTTTTTT	CASSSQGAGELFF
TRBD1	-	TRBV29-1	TRBJ2-3	TGCAGCGTTGATAGGGACAGGGAGACAGATACGCAGTATTTT	CSVDRDRETDTQYF
-	-	TRBV2	TRBJ1-2	TGTGCCCGGAGGGACGGCTACACCTTC	CARRDGYTF
-	once	TRBV2	TRBJ1-1	TGTGCCAGTTCACGCACCTTCCTGGGAACTGAAGCTTTCTTT	CASSRTFLGTEAFF
-	-	TRBV6-5	TRBJ2-7	TGTGCCAGCACCGGGGGCGGCTCCTACGAGCAGTACTTC	CASTGGGSYEQYF
TRBD1	-	TRBV9	TRBJ2-5	TGTGCCAGCAGCGGGGACAGGGGGCGAGAGACCCAGTACTTC	CASSGDRGRETQYF
-	-	TRBV9	TRBJ2-1	TGTGCCAGCGCGGTGCAGGGACAAATGAATGAGCAGTTCTTC	CASAVQGQMNEQFF
TRBD2	-	TRBV29-1	TRBJ2-3	TGCAGCGTTCGACTAGCCCCAGATACGCAGTATTTT	CSVRLAPDTQYF
TRBD2	-	TRBV5-1	TRBJ2-1	TGCGCCAGCAGCTTGGAGGGGAGCGGGAAATACTACAATGAGCAGTTCTTC	CASSLEGSGKYYNEQFF
TRBD2	-	TRBV6-1	TRBJ2-3	TGTGCCAGCAGTGAGACTAGCGGGAGGGCCCGCGTTATGTCAGATACGCAGTATTTT	CASSETSGRARVMSDTQYF
-	-	TRBV9	TRBJ2-2	TGTGCCAGCAGCGCCCCAGGGGTCGGGGAGCTGTTTTTT	CASSAPGVGELFF
-	-	TRBV14	TRBJ2-1	TGTGCCAGCAGCCAAGGGGGGCTACCCTACAATGAGCAGTTCTTC	CASSQGGLPYNEQFF
TRBD1	-	TRBV5-1	TRBJ2-1	TGCGCCAGCAGCTTTGAAGGACAGGACAACAATGAGCAGTTCTTC	CASSFEGQDNNEQFF
-	-	TRBV10-1	TRBJ2-7	TGCGCCAGCAGTGAAAATGTTTACGAGCAGTACTTC	CASSENVYEQYF
-	-	TRBV9	TRBJ2-2	TGTGCCAGCAGCGTAGCGGGGAACACCGGGGAGCTGTTTTTT	CASSVAGNTGELFF
TRBD2	-	TRBV27	TRBJ2-1	TGTGCCAGCAGTTTATGGGCTAGCGGGAGGTCGGGAAATGAGCAGTTCTTC	CASSLWASGRSGNEQFF